This T cell receptor beta chain originates from a study of cytomegalovirus exposure and HLA in healthy donors. The germline gives CDR1 MNHEY, CDR2 SMNVEV (reference sequence). Losses at the gene ends were 3 bases for V and 0 bases for J; bases not matched to a gene: 12. The CDR3 covers 18 residues. Primers included in the PCR were 60 Vbeta and 13 Jbeta primers. This table comes from immunoSEQ multiplex PCR, and its TCRdb copy is limited to in-frame clones, with some not included. There are some 180,000 clones in the sample; over 75% occur only once, and 2% to 2.5% lies in the top ten. This clonotype was sampled from a woman in her 50s in good health and CMV-seronegative. This rearrangement joins TRBV27 to TRBJ2-3, with 7 positions matching TRBD2. The sequencing input was PBMCs. CDR3 region: CASSLGREGPLSTDTQYF. The CDR3 DNA reads TGTGCCAGCAGTTTGGGGAGGGAGGGCCCCTTAAGCACAGATACGCAGTATTTT.